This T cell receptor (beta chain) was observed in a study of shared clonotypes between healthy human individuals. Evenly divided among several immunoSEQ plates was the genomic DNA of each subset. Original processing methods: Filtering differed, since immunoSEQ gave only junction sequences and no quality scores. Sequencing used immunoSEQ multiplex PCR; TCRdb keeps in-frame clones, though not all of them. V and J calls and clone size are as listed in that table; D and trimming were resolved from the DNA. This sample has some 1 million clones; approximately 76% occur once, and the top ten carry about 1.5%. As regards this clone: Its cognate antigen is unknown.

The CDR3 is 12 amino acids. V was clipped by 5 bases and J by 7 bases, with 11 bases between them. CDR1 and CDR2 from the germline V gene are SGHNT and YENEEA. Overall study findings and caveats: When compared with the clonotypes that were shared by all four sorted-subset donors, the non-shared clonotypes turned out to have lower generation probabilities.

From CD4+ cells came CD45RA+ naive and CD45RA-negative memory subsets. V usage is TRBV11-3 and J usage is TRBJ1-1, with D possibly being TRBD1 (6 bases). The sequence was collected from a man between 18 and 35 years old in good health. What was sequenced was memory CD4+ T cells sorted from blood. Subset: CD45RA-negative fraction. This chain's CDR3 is CASSPDSGEAFF. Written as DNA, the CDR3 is TGTGCCAGCAGCCCGGACAGTGGTGAAGCTTTCTTT.